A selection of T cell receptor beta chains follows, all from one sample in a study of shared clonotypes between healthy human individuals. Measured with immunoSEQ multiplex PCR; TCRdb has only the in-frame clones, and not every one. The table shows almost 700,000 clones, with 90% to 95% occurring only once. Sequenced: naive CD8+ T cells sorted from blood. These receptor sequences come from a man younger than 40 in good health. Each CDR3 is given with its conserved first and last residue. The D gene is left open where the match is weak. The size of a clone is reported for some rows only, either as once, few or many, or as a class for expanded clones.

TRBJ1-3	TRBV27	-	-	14	TGTGCCAGCAGTGCGGGCCTCTCTGGAAACACCATATATTTT	CASSAGLSGNTIYF
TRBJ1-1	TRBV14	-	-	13	TGTGCCAGCAGCCAAGGGATAGTCGCTGAAGCTTTCTTT	CASSQGIVAEAFF
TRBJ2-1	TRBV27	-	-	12	TGTGCCAGCACCACCGGGGCCAATGAGCAGTTCTTC	CASTTGANEQFF
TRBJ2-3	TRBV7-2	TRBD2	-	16	TGTGCCAGCAGCTTTTTAACTAGCGGTAGCACAGATACGCAGTATTTT	CASSFLTSGSTDTQYF
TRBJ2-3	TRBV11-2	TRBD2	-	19	TGTGCCAGCAGCTTATTACCCGGGGAGCGGGACGGGGCGGGGGATACGCAGTATTTT	CASSLLPGERDGAGDTQYF
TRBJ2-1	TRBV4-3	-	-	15	TGCGCCAGCAGCCAAGAAACAGGCTGGCGTCATGAGCAGTTCTTC	CASSQETGWRHEQFF
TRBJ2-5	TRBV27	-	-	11	TGTGCCAGCAGTTCGTCAGAGACCCAGTACTTC	CASSSSETQYF
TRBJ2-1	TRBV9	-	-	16	TGTGCCAGCAGCGTAATTAGCGGAAGCTCCTACAATGAGCAGTTCTTC	CASSVISGSSYNEQFF
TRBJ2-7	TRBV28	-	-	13	TGTGCCAGCAGTTCCCTTAGCTCCTACGAGCAGTACTTC	CASSSLSSYEQYF
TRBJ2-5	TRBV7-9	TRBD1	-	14	TGTGCCAGCAGCGTAGACAGGGCCCAAGAGACCCAGTACTTC	CASSVDRAQETQYF
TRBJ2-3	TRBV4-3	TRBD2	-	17	TGCGCCAGCAGCCAAGAGGTAGCTAGCGGGAGTGCAGATACGCAGTATTTT	CASSQEVASGSADTQYF
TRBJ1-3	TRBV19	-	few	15	TGTGCCAGTAGTGCTACAGCGTCCTCTGGAAACACCATATATTTT	CASSATASSGNTIYF
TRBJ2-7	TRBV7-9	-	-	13	TGTGCCAGCAGCTCTGACAGTTCCTACGAGCAGTACTTC	CASSSDSSYEQYF
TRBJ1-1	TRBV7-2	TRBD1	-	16	TGTGCCAGCAGGCCAACAGGGGAGGGGATGAACACTGAAGCTTTCTTT	CASRPTGEGMNTEAFF
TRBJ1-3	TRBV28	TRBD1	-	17	TGTGCCAGCAGTTATCCCCTGCAGGGGGACTCTGGAAACACCATATATTTT	CASSYPLQGDSGNTIYF
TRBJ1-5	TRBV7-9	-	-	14	TGTGCCAGCAGCTTAGTTGGGCGGAATCAGCCCCAGCATTTT	CASSLVGRNQPQHF
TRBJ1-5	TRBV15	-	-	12	TGTGCCACCAGCAGAATTTTAGAGCCCCAGCATTTT	CATSRILEPQHF
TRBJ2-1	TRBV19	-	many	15	TGTGCCAGTAGTATATGGGACTCGCCGTACAATGAGCAGTTCTTC	CASSIWDSPYNEQFF